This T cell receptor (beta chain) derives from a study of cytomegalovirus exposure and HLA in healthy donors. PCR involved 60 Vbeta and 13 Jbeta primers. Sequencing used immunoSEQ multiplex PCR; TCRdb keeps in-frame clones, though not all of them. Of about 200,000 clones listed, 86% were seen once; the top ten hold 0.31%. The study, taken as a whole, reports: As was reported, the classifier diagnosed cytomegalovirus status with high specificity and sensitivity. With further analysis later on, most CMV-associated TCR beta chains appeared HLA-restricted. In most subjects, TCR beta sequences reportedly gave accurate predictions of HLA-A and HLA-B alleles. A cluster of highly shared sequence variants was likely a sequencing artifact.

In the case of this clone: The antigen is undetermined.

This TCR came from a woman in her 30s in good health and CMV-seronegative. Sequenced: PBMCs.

The CDR3 loop reads CASSISLGSSYEQYF. The CDR3 coding sequence is TGTGCCAGTAGTATCTCTTTGGGCAGCTCCTACGAGCAGTACTTC. The gene calls are TRBV19 and TRBJ2-7; D is undetermined. Germline CDR1 LNHDA, CDR2 SQIVND (reference sequence). Deletions cut 3 bases from V and 0 bases from J, with 12 bases between. This CDR3 region has 15 residues.